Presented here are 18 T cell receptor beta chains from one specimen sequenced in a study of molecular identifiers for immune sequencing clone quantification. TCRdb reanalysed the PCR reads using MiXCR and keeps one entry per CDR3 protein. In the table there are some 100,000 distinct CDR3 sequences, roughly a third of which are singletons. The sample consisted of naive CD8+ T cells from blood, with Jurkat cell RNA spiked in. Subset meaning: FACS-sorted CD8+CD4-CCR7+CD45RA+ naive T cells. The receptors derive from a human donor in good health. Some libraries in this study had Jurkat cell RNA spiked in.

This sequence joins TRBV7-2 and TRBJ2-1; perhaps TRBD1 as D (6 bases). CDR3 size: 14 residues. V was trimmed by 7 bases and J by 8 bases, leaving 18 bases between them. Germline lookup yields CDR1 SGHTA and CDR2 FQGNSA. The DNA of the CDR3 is TGTGCCAGCACCATAGGGGGATGGGAAGATGAGCAGTTCTTC. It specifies CASTIGGWEDEQFF.

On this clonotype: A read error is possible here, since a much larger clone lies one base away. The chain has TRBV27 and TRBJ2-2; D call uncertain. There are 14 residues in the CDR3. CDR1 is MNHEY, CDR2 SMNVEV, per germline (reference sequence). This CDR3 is CASSLQTNPGELFF. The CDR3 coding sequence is TGTGCCAGCAGTTTACAGACGAACCCCGGGGAGCTGTTTTTT.

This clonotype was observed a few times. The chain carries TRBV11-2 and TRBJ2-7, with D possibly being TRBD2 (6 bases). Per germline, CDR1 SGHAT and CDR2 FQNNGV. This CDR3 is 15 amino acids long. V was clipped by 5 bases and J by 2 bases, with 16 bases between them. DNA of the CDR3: TGTGCCAGCAGCCCTCTTGGGGCGGGACCCTACGAGCAGTACTTC. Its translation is CASSPLGAGPYEQYF.

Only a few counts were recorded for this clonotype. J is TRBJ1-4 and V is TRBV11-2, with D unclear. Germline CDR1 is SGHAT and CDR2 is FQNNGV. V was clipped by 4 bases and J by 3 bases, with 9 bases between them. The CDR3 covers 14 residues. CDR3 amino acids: CASSSVAANEKLFF. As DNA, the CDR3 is TGTGCCAGCAGCTCAGTGGCAGCTAATGAAAAACTGTTTTTT.

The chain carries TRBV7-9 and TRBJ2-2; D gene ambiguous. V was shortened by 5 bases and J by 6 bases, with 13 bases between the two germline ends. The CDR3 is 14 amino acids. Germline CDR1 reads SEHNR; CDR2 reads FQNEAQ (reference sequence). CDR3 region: CASSPIGLAGELFF. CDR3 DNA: TGTGCCAGCAGCCCGATTGGGTTAGCCGGGGAGCTGTTTTTT. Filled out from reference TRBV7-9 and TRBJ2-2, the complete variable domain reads DTGVSQNPRHKITKRGQNVTFRCDPISEHNRLYWYRQTLGQGPEFLTYFQNEAQLEKSRLLSDRFSAERPKGSFSTLEIQRTEQGDSAMYLCASSPIGLAGELFFGEGSRLTVL.

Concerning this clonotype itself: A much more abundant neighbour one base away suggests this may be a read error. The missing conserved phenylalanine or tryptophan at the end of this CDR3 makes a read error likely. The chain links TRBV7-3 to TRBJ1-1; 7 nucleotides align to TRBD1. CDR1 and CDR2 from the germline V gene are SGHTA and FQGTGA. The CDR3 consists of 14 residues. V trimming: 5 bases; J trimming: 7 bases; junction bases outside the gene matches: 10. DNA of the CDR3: TGTGCCAGCAGCCAGGGGGGGATCGGTAGTGAAGCTTTCTAT. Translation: CASSQGGIGSEAFY.

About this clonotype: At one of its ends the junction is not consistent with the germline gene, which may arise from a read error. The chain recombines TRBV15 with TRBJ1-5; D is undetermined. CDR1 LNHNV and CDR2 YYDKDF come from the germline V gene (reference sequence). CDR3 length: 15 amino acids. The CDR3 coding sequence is TGTGCCACCAGCAGAGATCGCGGGCTGGGTCAGCCCCAGCAATTT. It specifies CATSRDRGLGQPQQF.

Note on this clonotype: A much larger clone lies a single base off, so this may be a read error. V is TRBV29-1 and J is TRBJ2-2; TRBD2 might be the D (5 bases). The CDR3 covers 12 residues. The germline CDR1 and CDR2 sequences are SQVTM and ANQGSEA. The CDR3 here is CSAIGWSGELYF. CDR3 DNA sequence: TGCAGCGCTATAGGTTGGTCCGGGGAGCTGTATTTT.

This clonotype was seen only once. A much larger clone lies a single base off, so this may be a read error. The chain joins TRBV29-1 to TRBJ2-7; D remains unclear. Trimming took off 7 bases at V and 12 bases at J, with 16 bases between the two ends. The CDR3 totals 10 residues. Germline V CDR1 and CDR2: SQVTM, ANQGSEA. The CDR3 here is CSAQGRFLYF. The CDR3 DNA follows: TGCAGCGCCCAAGGCCGCTTTCTGTACTTC.

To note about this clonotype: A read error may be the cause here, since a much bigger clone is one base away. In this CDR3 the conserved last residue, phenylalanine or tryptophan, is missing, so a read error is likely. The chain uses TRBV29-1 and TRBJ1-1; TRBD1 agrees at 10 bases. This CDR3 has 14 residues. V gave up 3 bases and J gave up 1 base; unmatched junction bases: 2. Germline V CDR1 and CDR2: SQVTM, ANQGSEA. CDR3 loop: CSVEGTGENTEAFS. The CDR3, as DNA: TGCAGCGTTGAGGGGACAGGGGAGAACACTGAAGCTTTCTCT.

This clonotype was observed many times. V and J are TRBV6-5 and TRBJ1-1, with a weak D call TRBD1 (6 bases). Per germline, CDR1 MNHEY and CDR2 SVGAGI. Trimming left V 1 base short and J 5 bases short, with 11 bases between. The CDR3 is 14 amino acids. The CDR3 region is CASSYYWGLTEAFF. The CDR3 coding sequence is TGTGCCAGCAGTTACTATTGGGGGCTTACTGAAGCTTTCTTT.

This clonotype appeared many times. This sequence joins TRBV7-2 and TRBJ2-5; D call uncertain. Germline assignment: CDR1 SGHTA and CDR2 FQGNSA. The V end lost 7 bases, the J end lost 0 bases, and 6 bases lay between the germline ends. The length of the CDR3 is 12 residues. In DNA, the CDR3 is TGTGCCAGCACCCACTACCAAGAGACCCAGTACTTC. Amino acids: CASTHYQETQYF.

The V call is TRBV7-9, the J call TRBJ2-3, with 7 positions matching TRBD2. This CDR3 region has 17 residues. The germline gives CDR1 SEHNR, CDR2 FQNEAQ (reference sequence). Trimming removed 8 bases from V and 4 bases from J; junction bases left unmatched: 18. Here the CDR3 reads CASDLGDGGRRADTQYF. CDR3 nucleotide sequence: TGTGCCAGCGACCTAGGGGATGGCGGGAGAAGGGCAGATACGCAGTATTTT.

The CDR3 DNA reads TGTGCCAGCAGCTCGGGGGAGTCACCCCTCCACTTT. This codes for CASSSGESPLHF. The genes are TRBV11-2 and TRBJ1-6; TRBD1 is a possible D gene (5 bases). The CDR3 has 12 residues. Trimming removed 4 bases from V and 10 bases from J, with 8 bases in between. Germline CDR1 reads SGHAT; CDR2 reads FQNNGV.

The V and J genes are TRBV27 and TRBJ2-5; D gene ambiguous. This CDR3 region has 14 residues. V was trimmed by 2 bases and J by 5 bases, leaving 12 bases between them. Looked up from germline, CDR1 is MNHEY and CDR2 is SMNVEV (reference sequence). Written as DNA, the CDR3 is TGTGCCAGCAGTTTACGGTCGGGTTGGGAGACCCAGTACTTC. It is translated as CASSLRSGWETQYF.

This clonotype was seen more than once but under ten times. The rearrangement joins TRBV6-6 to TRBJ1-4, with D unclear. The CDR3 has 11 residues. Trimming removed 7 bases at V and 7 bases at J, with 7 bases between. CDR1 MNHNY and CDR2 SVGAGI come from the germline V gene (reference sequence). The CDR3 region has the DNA TGTGCCAGCACTCAATTTGAAAAACTGTTTTTT. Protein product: CASTQFEKLFF.

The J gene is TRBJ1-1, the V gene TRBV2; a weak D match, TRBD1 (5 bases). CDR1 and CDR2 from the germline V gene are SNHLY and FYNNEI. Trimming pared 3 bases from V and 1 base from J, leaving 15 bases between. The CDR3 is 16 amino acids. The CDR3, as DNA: TGTGCCAGCAGTGATCATGAGTGGGACTCGAACACTGAAGCTTTCTTT. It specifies CASSDHEWDSNTEAFF.

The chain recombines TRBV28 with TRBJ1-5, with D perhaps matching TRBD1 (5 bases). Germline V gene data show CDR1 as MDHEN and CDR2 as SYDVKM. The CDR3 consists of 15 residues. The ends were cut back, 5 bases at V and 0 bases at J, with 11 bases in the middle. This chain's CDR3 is CASSPGTDSNQPQHF. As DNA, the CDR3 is TGTGCCAGCAGTCCCGGGACGGATAGCAATCAGCCCCAGCATTTT. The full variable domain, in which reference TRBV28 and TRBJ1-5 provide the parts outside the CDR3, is DVKVTQSSRYLVKRTGEKVFLECVQDMDHENMFWYRQDPGLGLRLIYFSYDVKMKEKGDIPEGYSVSREKKERFSLILESASTNQTSMYLCASSPGTDSNQPQHFGDGTRLSIL.